The clone carrying this T cell receptor beta chain was counted a few times. The data were produced by immunoSEQ multiplex PCR, yet TCRdb's version contains in-frame clones alone and is incomplete. Of over 150,000 clones in the sample, more than 80% were seen once. These data originate in a study of blood T cell repertoires in COVID-19. The CDR3 covers 15 residues. Germline CDR1 is MDHEN and CDR2 is SYDVKM. V gave up 6 bases and J gave up 5 bases; unmatched junction bases: 11. This receptor was taken from a man aged 35-49 years who had recovered from COVID-19. Sequencing input: PBMCs or T cells enriched from blood (not recorded which). V and J are TRBV28 and TRBJ2-7, with 9 bases identical to TRBD1. CDR3 DNA sequence: TGTGCCAGCAGATCGGGACAGGGCAGCAAGCACGAGCAGTACTTC. It encodes CASRSGQGSKHEQYF.